This T cell receptor (beta chain) was captured in a study of spatial heterogeneity in lung cancer. General study points: Tumoral mutation counts were tracked by counts of expanded intratumoral alpha and beta TCRs. Ubiquitous and regional nonsynonymous mutations were each tracked by the matching count of ubiquitous or regional expanded TCRs.

Indicated time point: sample taken at primary tumor resection. The study sequenced unsorted whole RNA from tumor, nontumor lung or frozen PBMC. The CDR3 sequence is 13 residues long. Trimming removed 3 bases at V and 3 bases at J, with 7 bases between. Each CDR3 protein is one row after TCRdb ran MiXCR on the 5' RACE reads. The sample comprises 10,000 or so distinct CDR3 sequences, 8.7% of which are singletons, and over 10% rests with the top ten. This clonotype is labeled as medium-sized (0.01 to 0.1%). Its antigen is as yet unknown. The chain is built from TRBV12-3 or TRBV12-4 and TRBJ2-3; D is ambiguous. The source of this sequence is a female donor with early-stage non-small cell lung cancer. This specimen consisted of lung tumor tissue, obtained at surgery. The CDR3 coding sequence is TGTGCCAGCAGTTTTTCTAAAACAGATACGCAGTATTTT. Protein product: CASSFSKTDTQYF.